These 13 T cell receptor beta chains share one sample of origin, sequenced in a study of human T cells and chemical hapten exposure. Individual cDNA molecules received unique molecular identifiers in the library. TCRdb ran MiXCR on the reads and lists one entry per CDR3 protein. The sample holds about 120,000 distinct CDR3 sequences, approximately 9% seen once. RNA extraction used unfractionated whole blood as the source of total RNA. The sequencing sample was made of whole blood. These receptors were obtained from a human donor in good health. Some clones in this sample may be carry-over from other donors' samples.

There are many counts of this clonotype. CDR3 bases: TGCAGTGCCGGGCAGGGACAACTCCGCTTATTTACCTACAATGAGCAGTTCTTC. It translates to CSAGQGQLRLFTYNEQFF. The chain has TRBV29-1 and TRBJ2-1, with D possibly being TRBD1 (6 bases). This CDR3 spans 18 amino acids. Per the germline V gene, CDR1 is SQVTM and CDR2 is ANQGSEA.

This clonotype has at least ten counts. The chain employs TRBV10-2 and TRBJ2-1, with 8 bases matching TRBD1. Germline assignment: CDR1 WSHSY and CDR2 SAAADI. Losses at the gene ends were 7 bases for V and 2 bases for J; bases not matched to a gene: 4. CDR3 length: 14 amino acids. The DNA for the CDR3 is TGCGCCAGCACTGACAGGGGCGCCTACAATGAGCAGTTCTTC. Protein sequence: CASTDRGAYNEQFF.

As regards this clonotype: A much larger clone lies one base from this, so it may be a read error. The V call is TRBV4-3, the J call TRBJ1-1; maybe TRBD1 (5 bases). Germline V lookup: CDR1 LGHNA, CDR2 YSLEER. V lost 2 bases and J lost 2, with 15 bases in between. CDR3 length: 16 residues. This chain's CDR3 is CASSQQPAQVNTEAFF. DNA for the CDR3: TGCGCCAGCAGCCAACAACCGGCACAGGTAAACACTGAAGCTTTCTTT.

The CDR3 sequence is CASSYRDNTGELFF. CDR3 bases: TGTGCCAGCAGCTACCGGGACAACACCGGGGAGCTGTTTTTT. This chain joins TRBV7-6 and TRBJ2-2; D tentatively reads TRBD1 or TRBD2 (5 bases each). The V gene lost 4 bases and the J gene lost 2 bases, with 8 bases spanning the gap. From germline, CDR1 is SGHVS and CDR2 FNYEAQ. The CDR3 totals 14 residues.

The chain uses TRBV5-4 and TRBJ2-7; possible D gene TRBD1, 6 bases. The V and J ends lost 4 bases and 5 bases respectively, with 19 bases between them. CDR1 and CDR2 from the germline V gene are SGHNT and YYREEE (reference sequence). The CDR3 sequence is 15 residues long. In DNA form, the CDR3 reads TGTGCCAGCAGCCCCAGGCCTGGCAGGGACAACGAGCAGTACTTC. It specifies CASSPRPGRDNEQYF.

This clonotype was counted ten times or more. The V and J genes are TRBV12-3 or TRBV12-4 and TRBJ1-5, with TRBD1 identical over 7 bases. With V trimmed by 5 bases and J by 5 bases, 12 bases remained unmatched. This CDR3 is 16 amino acids long. CDR3 bases: TGTGCCAGCAGTCCCGAGATGACAGGGCCCCATCAGCCCCAGCATTTT. It yields the protein CASSPEMTGPHQPQHF.

This clonotype was counted a single time. This chain connects TRBV5-5 to TRBJ1-1, with TRBD1 as a possible D gene (6 bases). This CDR3 comprises 20 residues. Germline CDR1 reads SGHKS; CDR2 reads YYEKEE (reference sequence). V dropped 0 bases and J dropped 3 bases, with 27 bases sitting between them. CDR3 region: CASSLDSILGWGAEDTEAFF. In DNA, the CDR3 is TGTGCCAGCAGCTTGGATTCGATACTGGGCTGGGGGGCGGAGGACACTGAAGCTTTCTTT.

This clonotype was recorded many times. The chain recombines TRBV27 with TRBJ1-1; 9 positions match TRBD1. V was clipped by 3 bases and J by 7 bases; unmatched bases: 15. The germline gives CDR1 MNHEY, CDR2 SMNVEV (reference sequence). The CDR3 covers 17 residues. The CDR3 here is CASSFQGQGPPGNEAFF. Written as DNA, the CDR3 is TGTGCCAGCAGTTTTCAAGGACAGGGGCCCCCTGGTAATGAAGCTTTCTTT.

CDR3 DNA: TGTGCCAGCAGCCATTGGGGGACAGTTGACCTGAACACTGAAGCTTTCTTT. It codes for CASSHWGTVDLNTEAFF. The V call is TRBV7-3, the J call TRBJ1-1; 7 bases agree with TRBD1. CDR3 length equals 17 residues. Germline V gene sequence: CDR1 SGHTA, CDR2 FQGTGA. Trimming cost V 5 bases and J 0 bases; bases outside gene matches: 12.

The chain uses TRBV24-1 and TRBJ2-1; TRBD1 agrees at 8 bases. Germline V lookup: CDR1 KGHDR, CDR2 SFDVKD. The CDR3 has 15 residues. J lost 8 bases, V lost 6 bases, and 11 bases had no gene match. The CDR3 nucleotides are TGTGCCACCAGTCCTCGGACAGGGAGCTTGGATGAGCAGTTCTTC. This gives the protein CATSPRTGSLDEQFF.

In DNA form, the CDR3 reads TGCGCCAGCAGCCACCCAGGACAGGGGGGGTACAATGAGCAGTTCTTC. Residues: CASSHPGQGGYNEQFF. The chain joins TRBV4-3 to TRBJ2-1; 10 nucleotides agree with TRBD1. The V segment lost 3 bases and the J segment 4 bases; nucleotides outside the gene matches: 6. Per the germline V gene, CDR1 is LGHNA and CDR2 is YSLEER. The CDR3 totals 16 residues.

CDR3 nucleotide sequence: TGCAGTGCTAAAGCGGGGAACTTCCAAGAGACCCAGTACTTC. It codes for CSAKAGNFQETQYF. The V call is TRBV20-1, the J call TRBJ2-5; 7 bases are a match to TRBD2. Looked up from germline, CDR1 is DFQATT and CDR2 is SNEGSKA (reference sequence). The length of the CDR3 is 14 residues. V lost 4 bases to trimming and J lost 1 base; unmatched junction nucleotides: 6.

This clonotype appeared a few times. CDR3 DNA: TGTGCCAGCAGTTTCGGGCCCGGGACCGGGGGTAGCAATCAGCCCCAGCATTTT. Protein: CASSFGPGTGGSNQPQHF. This chain joins TRBV12-3 or TRBV12-4 and TRBJ1-5; tentative D call: TRBD1 (5 bases). The V end lost 3 bases, the J end lost 0 bases, and 18 bases lay between the germline ends. The CDR3 is made up of 18 amino acids.